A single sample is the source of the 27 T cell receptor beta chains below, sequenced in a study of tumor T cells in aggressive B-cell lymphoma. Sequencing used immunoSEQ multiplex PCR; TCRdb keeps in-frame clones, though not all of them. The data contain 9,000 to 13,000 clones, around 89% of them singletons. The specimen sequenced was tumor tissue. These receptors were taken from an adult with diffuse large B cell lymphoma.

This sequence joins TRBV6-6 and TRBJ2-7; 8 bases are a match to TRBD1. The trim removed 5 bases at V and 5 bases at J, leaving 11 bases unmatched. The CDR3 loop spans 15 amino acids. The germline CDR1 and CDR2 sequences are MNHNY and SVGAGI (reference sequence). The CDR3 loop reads CASSLPGQAAHEQYF. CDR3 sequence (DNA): TGTGCCAGCAGTCTCCCGGGACAGGCGGCCCACGAGCAGTACTTC.

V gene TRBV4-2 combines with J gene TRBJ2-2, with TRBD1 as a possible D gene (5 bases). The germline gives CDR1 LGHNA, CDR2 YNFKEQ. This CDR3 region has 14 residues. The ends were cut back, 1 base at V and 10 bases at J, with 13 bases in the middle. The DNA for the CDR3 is TGTGCCAGCAGCCAAGGACAACAAGGGGAGGAGCTGTTTTTT. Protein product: CASSQGQQGEELFF.

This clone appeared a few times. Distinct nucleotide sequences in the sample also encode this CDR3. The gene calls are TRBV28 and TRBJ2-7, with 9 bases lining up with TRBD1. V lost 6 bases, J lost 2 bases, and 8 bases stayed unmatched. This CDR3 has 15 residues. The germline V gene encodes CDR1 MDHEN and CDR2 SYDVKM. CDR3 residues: CASSPGTGKAYEQYF. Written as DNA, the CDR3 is TGTGCCAGCAGCCCCGGGACAGGGAAAGCCTACGAGCAGTACTTC.

CDR3 amino acids: CASSGRAGGSGDTQYF. The CDR3 DNA reads TGTGCCAGCAGCGGTCGGGCGGGAGGGAGTGGGGATACGCAGTATTTT. The chain carries TRBV7-2 and TRBJ2-3; 9 nucleotides line up with TRBD2. J gave up 6 bases and V 5 bases, and 12 bases lay outside the gene matches. Germline CDR1 reads SGHTA; CDR2 reads FQGNSA. This CDR3 is 16 amino acids long.

CDR3 residues: CASSKTGLTGNTIYF. DNA for the CDR3: TGCGCCAGCAGTAAGACAGGGTTAACTGGAAACACCATATATTTT. The V gene is TRBV5-1, the J gene TRBJ1-3; 7 bases line up with TRBD1. CDR1 SGHRS and CDR2 YFSETQ come from the germline V gene. The CDR3 is 15 residues long. V shed 5 bases, J shed 2 bases, and the junction held 7 bases outside the gene matches.

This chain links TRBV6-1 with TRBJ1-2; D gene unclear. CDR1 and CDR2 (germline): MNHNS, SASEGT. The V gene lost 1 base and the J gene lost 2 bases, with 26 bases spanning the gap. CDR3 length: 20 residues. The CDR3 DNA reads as TGTGCCAGCAGTGAAGTTCCCCCCCACGTCCTAGGAGGGTGGAACTATGGCTACACCTTC. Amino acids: CASSEVPPHVLGGWNYGYTF.

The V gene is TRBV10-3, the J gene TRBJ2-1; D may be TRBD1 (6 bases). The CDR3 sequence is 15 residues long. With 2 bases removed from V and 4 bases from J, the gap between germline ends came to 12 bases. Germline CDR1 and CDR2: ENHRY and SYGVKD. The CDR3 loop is CAISETKRGYNEQFF. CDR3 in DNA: TGTGCCATCAGTGAGACAAAGAGGGGGTACAATGAGCAGTTCTTC.

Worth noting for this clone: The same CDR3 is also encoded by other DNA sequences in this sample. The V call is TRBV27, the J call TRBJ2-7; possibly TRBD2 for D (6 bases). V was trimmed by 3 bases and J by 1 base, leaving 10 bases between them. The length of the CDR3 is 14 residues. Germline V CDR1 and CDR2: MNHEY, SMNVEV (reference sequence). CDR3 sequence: CASSFGTSSYEQYF. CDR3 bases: TGTGCCAGCAGTTTCGGGACTTCTTCCTACGAGCAGTACTTC.

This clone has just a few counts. The CDR3 DNA reads TGTGCCATCAGCCCAGGGGTGGAGCGGCCCCAGCATTTT. The encoded protein is CAISPGVERPQHF. The chain uses TRBV10-3 and TRBJ1-5, with D perhaps matching TRBD1 (6 bases). The germline gives CDR1 ENHRY, CDR2 SYGVKD. Trimming took off 6 bases at V and 9 bases at J, with 15 bases between the two ends. The CDR3 totals 13 residues.

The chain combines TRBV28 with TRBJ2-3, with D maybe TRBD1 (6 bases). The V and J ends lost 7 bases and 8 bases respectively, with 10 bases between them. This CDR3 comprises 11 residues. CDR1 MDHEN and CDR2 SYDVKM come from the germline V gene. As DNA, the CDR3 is TGTGCCAGCACTCAGGGGTTTACGCAGTATTTT. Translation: CASTQGFTQYF. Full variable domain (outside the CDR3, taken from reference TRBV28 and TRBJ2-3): DVKVTQSSRYLVKRTGEKVFLECVQDMDHENMFWYRQDPGLGLRLIYFSYDVKMKEKGDIPEGYSVSREKKERFSLILESASTNQTSMYLCASTQGFTQYFGPGTRLTVL.

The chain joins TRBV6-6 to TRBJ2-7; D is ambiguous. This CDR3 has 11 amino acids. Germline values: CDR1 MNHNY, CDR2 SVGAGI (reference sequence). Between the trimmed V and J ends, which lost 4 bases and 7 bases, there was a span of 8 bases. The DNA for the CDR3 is TGTGCCAGCAGTTCCCCCAAAGAGCAGTACTTC. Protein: CASSSPKEQYF.

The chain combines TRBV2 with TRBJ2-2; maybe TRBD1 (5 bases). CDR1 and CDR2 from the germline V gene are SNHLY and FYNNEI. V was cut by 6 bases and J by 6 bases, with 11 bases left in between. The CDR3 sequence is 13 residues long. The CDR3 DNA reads TGTGCCAGCAGGATGGACAACCCCGGGGAGCTGTTTTTT. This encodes CASRMDNPGELFF.

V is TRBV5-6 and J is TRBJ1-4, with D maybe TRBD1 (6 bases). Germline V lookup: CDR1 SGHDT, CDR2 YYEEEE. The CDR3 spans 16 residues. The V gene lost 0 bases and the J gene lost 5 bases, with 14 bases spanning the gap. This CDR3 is CASSLGTGLPNEKLFF. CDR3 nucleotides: TGTGCCAGCAGCTTGGGAACAGGGCTTCCAAATGAAAAACTGTTTTTT.

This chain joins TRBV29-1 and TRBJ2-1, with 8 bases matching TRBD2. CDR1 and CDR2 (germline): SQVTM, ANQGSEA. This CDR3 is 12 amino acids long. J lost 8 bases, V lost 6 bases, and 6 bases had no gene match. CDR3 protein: CSVREGMHEQFF. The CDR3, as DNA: TGCAGCGTACGGGAGGGAATGCATGAGCAGTTCTTC.

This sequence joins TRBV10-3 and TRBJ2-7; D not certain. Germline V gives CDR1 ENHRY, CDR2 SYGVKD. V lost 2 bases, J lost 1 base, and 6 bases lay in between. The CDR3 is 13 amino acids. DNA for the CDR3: TGTGCCATCAGTGAGGGGCAGTCCTACGAGCAGTACTTC. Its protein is CAISEGQSYEQYF.

CDR3 sequence (DNA): TGTGCCAGCAGTTTCCTACCCGGGGGGCAGCTATCTGAAGCTTTCTTT. Residues: CASSFLPGGQLSEAFF. The chain joins TRBV27 to TRBJ1-1; possible D gene TRBD1, 6 bases. This CDR3 region has 16 residues. The germline V gene encodes CDR1 MNHEY and CDR2 SMNVEV (reference sequence). The germline V and J ends were trimmed by 3 bases and 6 bases, with 20 bases remaining between them.

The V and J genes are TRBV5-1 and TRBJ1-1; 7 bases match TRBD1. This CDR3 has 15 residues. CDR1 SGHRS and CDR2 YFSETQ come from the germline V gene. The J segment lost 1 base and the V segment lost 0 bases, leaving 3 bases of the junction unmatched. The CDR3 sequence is CASSLEGGPNTEAFF. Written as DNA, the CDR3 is TGCGCCAGCAGCTTGGAAGGGGGCCCGAACACTGAAGCTTTCTTT.

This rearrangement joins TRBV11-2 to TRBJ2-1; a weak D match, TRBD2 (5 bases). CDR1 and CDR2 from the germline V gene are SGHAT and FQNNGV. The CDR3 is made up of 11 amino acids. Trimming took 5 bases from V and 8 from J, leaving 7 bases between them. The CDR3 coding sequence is TGTGCCAGCAGCGCGGGCTATGAGCAGTTCTTC. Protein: CASSAGYEQFF.

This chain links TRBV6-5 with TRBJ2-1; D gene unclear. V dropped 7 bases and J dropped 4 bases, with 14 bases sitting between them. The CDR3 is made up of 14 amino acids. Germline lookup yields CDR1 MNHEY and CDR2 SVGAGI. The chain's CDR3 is CASTTQALYNEQFF. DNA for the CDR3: TGTGCCAGCACTACGCAGGCCCTATACAATGAGCAGTTCTTC.

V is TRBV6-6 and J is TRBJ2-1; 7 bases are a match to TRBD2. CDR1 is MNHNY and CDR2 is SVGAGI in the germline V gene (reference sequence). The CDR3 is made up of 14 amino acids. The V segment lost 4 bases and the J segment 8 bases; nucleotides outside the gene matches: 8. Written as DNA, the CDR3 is TGTGCCAGCAGTTCGCGGGGAAGCGGGGATGAGCAGTTCTTC. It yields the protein CASSSRGSGDEQFF.

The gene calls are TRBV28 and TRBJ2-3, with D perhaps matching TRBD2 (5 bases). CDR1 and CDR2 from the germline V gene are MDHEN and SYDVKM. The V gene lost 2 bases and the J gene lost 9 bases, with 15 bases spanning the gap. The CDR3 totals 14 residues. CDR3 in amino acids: CASSLLQKRRTQYF. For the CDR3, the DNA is TGTGCCAGCAGTTTACTACAGAAGCGGAGGACGCAGTATTTT.

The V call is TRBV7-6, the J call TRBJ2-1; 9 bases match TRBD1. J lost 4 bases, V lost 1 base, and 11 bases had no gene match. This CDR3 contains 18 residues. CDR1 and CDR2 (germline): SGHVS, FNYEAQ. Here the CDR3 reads CASSLVGLSGQGYNEQFF. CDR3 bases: TGTGCCAGCAGCTTAGTCGGTCTATCGGGACAGGGTTACAATGAGCAGTTCTTC.

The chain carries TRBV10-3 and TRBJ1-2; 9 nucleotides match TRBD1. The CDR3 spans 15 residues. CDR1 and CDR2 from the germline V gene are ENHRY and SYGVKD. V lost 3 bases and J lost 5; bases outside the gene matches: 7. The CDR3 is CAISESGQGNYGYTF. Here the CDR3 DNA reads TGTGCCATCAGTGAATCGGGACAGGGCAATTATGGCTACACCTTC.

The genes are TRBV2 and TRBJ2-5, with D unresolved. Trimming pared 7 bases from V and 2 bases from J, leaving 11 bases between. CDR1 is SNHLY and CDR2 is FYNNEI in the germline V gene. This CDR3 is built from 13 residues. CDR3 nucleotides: TGTGCCAGCAAGCTACGGGTTCAAGAGACCCAGTACTTC. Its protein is CASKLRVQETQYF.

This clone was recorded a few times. In DNA, the CDR3 is TGTGCCAGCAGTGAAGGAGGAACCGGGGAGCTGTTTTTT. Its protein product is CASSEGGTGELFF. The rearrangement links TRBV2 to TRBJ2-2; D gene uncertain. Germline CDR1 SNHLY, CDR2 FYNNEI. The CDR3 runs to 13 residues. Trimming stripped 1 base from V and 5 bases from J, with 5 bases between.

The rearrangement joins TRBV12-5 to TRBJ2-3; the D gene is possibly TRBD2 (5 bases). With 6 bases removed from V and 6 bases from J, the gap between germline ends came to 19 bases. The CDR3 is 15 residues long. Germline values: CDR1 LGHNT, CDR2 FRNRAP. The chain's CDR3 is CASGGPEDPIDTQYF. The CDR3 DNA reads TGTGCTAGTGGGGGCCCGGAGGATCCGATCGATACGCAGTATTTT.

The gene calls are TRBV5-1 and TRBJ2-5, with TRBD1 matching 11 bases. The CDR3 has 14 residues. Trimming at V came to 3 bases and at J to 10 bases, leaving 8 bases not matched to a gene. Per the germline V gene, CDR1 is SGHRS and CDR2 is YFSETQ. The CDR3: CASSSGQGELFQYF. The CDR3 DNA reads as TGCGCCAGCAGCTCGGGACAGGGGGAATTGTTCCAGTACTTC.